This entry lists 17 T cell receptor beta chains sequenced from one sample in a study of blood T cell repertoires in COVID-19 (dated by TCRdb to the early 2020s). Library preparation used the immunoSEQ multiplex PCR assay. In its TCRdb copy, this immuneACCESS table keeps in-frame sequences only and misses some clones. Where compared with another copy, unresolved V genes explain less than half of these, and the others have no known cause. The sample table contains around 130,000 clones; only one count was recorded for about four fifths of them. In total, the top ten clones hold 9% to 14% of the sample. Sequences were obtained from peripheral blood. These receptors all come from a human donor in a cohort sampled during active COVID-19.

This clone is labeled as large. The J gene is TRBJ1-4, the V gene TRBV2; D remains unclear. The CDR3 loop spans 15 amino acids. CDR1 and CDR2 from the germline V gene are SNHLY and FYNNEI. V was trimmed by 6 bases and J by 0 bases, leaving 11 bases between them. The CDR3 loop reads CASSGNVATNEKLFF. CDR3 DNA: TGTGCCAGCAGCGGGAATGTGGCAACTAATGAAAAACTGTTTTTT.

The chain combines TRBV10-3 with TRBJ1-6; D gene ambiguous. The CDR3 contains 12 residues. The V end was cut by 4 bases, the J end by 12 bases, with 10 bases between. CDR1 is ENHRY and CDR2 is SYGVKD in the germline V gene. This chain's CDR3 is CAISGSRVPLHF. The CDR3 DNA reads TGTGCCATCAGTGGGTCGAGAGTACCCCTCCACTTT.

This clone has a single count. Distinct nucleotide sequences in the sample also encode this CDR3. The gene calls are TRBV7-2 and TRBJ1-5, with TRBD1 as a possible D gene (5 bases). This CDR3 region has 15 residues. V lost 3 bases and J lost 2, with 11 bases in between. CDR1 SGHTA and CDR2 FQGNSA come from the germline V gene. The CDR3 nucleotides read TGTGCCAGCAGCTTGGCGGGGGGTGGCAATCAGCCCCAGCATTTT. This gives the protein CASSLAGGGNQPQHF.

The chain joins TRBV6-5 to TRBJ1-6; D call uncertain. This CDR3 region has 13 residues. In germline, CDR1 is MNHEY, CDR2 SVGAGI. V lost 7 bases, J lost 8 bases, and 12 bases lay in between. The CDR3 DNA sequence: TGTGCCAGCAACCTCTCGGTTGATTCACCCCTCCACTTT. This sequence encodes CASNLSVDSPLHF.

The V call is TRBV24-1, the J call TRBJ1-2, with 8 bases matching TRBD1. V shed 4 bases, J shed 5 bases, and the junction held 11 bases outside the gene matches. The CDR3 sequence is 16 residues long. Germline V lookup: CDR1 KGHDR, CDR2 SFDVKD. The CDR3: CATSDRPQGGDYGYTF. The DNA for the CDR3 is TGTGCCACCAGTGACCGCCCACAGGGGGGAGATTATGGCTACACCTTC.

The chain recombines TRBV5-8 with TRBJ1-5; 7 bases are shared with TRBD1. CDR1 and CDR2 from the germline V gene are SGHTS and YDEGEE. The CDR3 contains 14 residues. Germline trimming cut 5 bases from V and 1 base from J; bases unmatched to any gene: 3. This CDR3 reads CASSLTGSNQPQHF. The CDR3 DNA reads TGTGCCAGCAGTTTGACAGGGAGCAATCAGCCCCAGCATTTT.

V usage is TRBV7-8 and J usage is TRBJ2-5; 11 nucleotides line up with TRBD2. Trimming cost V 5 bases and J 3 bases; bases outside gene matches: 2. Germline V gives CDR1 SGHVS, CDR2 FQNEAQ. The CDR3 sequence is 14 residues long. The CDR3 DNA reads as TGTGCCAGCAGCCCACTAGCGGGGGAAGAGACCCAGTACTTC. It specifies CASSPLAGEETQYF.

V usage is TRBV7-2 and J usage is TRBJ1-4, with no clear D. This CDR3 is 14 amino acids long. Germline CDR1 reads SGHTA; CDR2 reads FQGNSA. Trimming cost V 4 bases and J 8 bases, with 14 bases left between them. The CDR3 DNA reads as TGTGCCAGCAGCTCCGGGTTAAGAGGCGAAAAACTGTTTTTT. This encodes CASSSGLRGEKLFF. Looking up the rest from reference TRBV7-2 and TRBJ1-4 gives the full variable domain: GAGVSQSPSNKVTEKGKDVELRCDPISGHTALYWYRQSLGQGLEFLIYFQGNSAPDKSGLPSDRFSAERTGGSVSTLTIQRTQQEDSAVYLCASSSGLRGEKLFFGSGTQLSVL.

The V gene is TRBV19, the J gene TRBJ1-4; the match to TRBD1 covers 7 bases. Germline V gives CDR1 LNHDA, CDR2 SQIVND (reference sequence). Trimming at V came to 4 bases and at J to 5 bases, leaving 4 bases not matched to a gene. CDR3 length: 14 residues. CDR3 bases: TGTGCCAGTAGTAGGACAGGTTCAAATGAAAAACTGTTTTTT. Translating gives CASSRTGSNEKLFF.

This CDR3 is CASSFGQGETQYF. CDR3 DNA: TGTGCCAGCAGTTTTGGACAGGGAGAGACCCAGTACTTC. V and J are TRBV28 and TRBJ2-5; 8 bases agree with TRBD1. Germline loops: CDR1 MDHEN, CDR2 SYDVKM. The CDR3 loop spans 13 amino acids. Trimming cost V 3 bases and J 4 bases; bases outside gene matches: 1.

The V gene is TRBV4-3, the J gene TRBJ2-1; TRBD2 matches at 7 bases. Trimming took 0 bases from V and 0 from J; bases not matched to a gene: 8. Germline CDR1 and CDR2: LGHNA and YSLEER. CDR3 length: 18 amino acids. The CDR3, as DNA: TGCGCCAGCAGCCAAGATCTAAACGGGGGGAGCTCCTACAATGAGCAGTTCTTC. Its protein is CASSQDLNGGSSYNEQFF.

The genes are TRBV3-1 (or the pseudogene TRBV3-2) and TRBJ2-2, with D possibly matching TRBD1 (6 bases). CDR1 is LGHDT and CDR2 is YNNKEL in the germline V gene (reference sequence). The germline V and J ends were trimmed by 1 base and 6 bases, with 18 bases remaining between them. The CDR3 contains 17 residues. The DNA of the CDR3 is TGTGCCAGCAGCCAAGGGACCCAGGGGCCGCAATCCGGGGAGCTGTTTTTT. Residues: CASSQGTQGPQSGELFF.

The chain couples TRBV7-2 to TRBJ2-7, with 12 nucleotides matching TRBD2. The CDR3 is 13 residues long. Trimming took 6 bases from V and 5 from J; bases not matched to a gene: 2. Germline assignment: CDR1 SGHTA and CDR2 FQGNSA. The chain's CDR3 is CASSTSGGNEQYF. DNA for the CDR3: TGTGCCAGCAGTACTAGCGGGGGGAACGAGCAGTACTTC.

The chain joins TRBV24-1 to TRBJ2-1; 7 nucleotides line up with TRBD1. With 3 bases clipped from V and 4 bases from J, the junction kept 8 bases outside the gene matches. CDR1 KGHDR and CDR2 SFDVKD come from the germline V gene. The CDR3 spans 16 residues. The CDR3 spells CATSDIRDSTYNEQFF. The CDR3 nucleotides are TGTGCCACCAGTGATATCCGGGACAGCACTTACAATGAGCAGTTCTTC.

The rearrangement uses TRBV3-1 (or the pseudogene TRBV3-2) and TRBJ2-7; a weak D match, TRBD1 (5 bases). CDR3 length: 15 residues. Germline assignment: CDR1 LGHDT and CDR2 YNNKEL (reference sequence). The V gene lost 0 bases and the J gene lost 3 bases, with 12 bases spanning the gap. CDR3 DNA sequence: TGTGCCAGCAGCCAAGAGAAAGGGGCGAACTACGAGCAGTACTTC. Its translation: CASSQEKGANYEQYF.

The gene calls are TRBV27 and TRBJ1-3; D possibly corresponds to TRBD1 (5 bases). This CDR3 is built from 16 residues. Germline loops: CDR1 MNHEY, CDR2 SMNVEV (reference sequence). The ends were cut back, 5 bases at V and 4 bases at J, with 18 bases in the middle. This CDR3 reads CASSPTPAGRGNTIYF. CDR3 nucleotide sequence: TGTGCCAGCAGTCCTACCCCGGCAGGGAGGGGAAACACCATATATTTT.

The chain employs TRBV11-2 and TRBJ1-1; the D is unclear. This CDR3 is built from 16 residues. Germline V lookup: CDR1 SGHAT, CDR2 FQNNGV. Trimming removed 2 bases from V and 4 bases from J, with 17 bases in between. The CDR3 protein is CASSLTTPVPTTEAFF. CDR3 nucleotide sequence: TGTGCCAGCAGCTTAACTACCCCCGTACCCACCACTGAAGCTTTCTTT.